One and the same sample provided the 32 T cell receptor beta chains below, sequenced in a study of blood T cell repertoires in COVID-19. Here immunoSEQ multiplex PCR was the method, and the copy in TCRdb shows in-frame clones only, minus some. Of tens of thousands of clones in the sample, over 70% were seen once. The sequencing input was peripheral blood. These receptors came from a man between 65 and 79 years old with acute or convalescent COVID-19.

V is TRBV9 and J is TRBJ1-2; TRBD1 matches 7 bases. This CDR3 has 14 amino acids. Germline V gene sequence: CDR1 SGDLS, CDR2 YYNGEE. The V segment lost 1 base and the J segment 6 bases; nucleotides outside the gene matches: 6. The CDR3 DNA reads TGTGCCAGCAGCGTACGGGGACAGAGCCATGGCTACACCTTC. Translated: CASSVRGQSHGYTF.

V is TRBV3-1 (or the pseudogene TRBV3-2) and J is TRBJ1-5; no firm D call. This CDR3 has 13 residues. The V gene's germline CDR1 is LGHDT and CDR2 YNNKEL (reference sequence). V gave up 1 base and J gave up 4 bases, with 5 bases separating them. CDR3: CASSQVDNQPQHF. The CDR3 DNA reads as TGTGCCAGCAGCCAAGTAGATAATCAGCCCCAGCATTTT.

The chain joins TRBV12-3 or TRBV12-4 to TRBJ1-1; no clear D. V was pared by 3 bases and J by 8 bases, with 4 bases between. The CDR3 consists of 10 residues. Here the CDR3 DNA reads TGTGCCAGCAGTTTGCTAGAAGCTTTCTTT. Translated, it gives CASSLLEAFF.

The rearrangement links TRBV3-1 (or the pseudogene TRBV3-2) to TRBJ1-6, with D perhaps TRBD1 (5 bases). Per the germline V gene, CDR1 is LGHDT and CDR2 is YNNKEL (reference sequence). V lost 1 base, J lost 0 bases, and 7 bases lay in between. The CDR3 has 16 residues. As DNA, the CDR3 is TGTGCCAGCAGCCAAGGGAGGGGCTCCTATAATTCACCCCTCCACTTT. Translated: CASSQGRGSYNSPLHF.

The table lists this clone with a count of one. The chain combines TRBV28 with TRBJ1-1; 8 bases match TRBD1. Germline values: CDR1 MDHEN, CDR2 SYDVKM. Trimming took 5 bases from V and 5 from J; bases not matched to a gene: 4. The CDR3 has 13 amino acids. In DNA, the CDR3 is TGTGCCAGCAGTGGACAGGGCCGGACTGAAGCTTTCTTT. The encoded protein is CASSGQGRTEAFF.

The chain has TRBV4-2 and TRBJ2-7; 14 positions match TRBD2. From germline, CDR1 is LGHNA and CDR2 YNFKEQ. J lost 3 bases, V lost 5 bases, and 12 bases had no gene match. CDR3 length: 18 residues. The CDR3 sequence: CASSSIGLAGGEIYEQYF. The CDR3 nucleotides read TGTGCCAGCAGCTCCATAGGACTAGCGGGGGGAGAAATCTACGAGCAGTACTTC.

This clone came up a few times. V gene TRBV7-9 combines with J gene TRBJ2-7; 7 nucleotides align to TRBD1. The germline V gene encodes CDR1 SEHNR and CDR2 FQNEAQ (reference sequence). Losses at the gene ends were 5 bases for V and 2 bases for J; bases not matched to a gene: 12. CDR3 length: 16 residues. The CDR3 DNA reads as TGTGCCAGCAGCCCGATGTCCGGGACAGCCACCTACGAGCAGTACTTC. This encodes CASSPMSGTATYEQYF.

This chain joins TRBV6-5 and TRBJ1-2; 7 positions agree with TRBD1. The V and J ends lost 6 bases and 7 bases, in that order; junction bases with no gene match: 14. The germline V gene encodes CDR1 MNHEY and CDR2 SVGAGI. CDR3 size: 15 residues. CDR3: CASSPDRDSPSGYTF. CDR3 coding DNA: TGTGCCAGCAGCCCCGATAGGGACAGTCCCTCTGGCTACACCTTC.

J is TRBJ1-6 and V is TRBV3-1 (or the pseudogene TRBV3-2); 7 nucleotides match TRBD1. The trim removed 3 bases at V and 9 bases at J, leaving 5 bases unmatched. The CDR3 loop spans 14 amino acids. The germline CDR1 and CDR2 sequences are LGHDT and YNNKEL (reference sequence). The CDR3 bases are TGTGCCAGCAGCCAGAATTACAGGGGTTCACCCCTCCACTTT. Translation: CASSQNYRGSPLHF.

This chain joins TRBV10-2 and TRBJ2-6, with 12 bases matching TRBD2. Per germline, CDR1 WSHSY and CDR2 SAAADI. CDR3 length: 17 residues. V lost 10 bases, J lost 0 bases, and 7 bases stayed unmatched. The CDR3 coding sequence is TGCGCCATATCGTCTAGCGGGGGGGGCTCTGGGGCCAACGTCCTGACTTTC. Amino acids: CAISSSGGGSGANVLTF.

This clone was recorded once. This sequence joins TRBV7-2 and TRBJ2-1; possibly TRBD2 for D (6 bases). The germline V gene has CDR1 SGHTA and CDR2 FQGNSA. The length of the CDR3 is 15 residues. V lost 5 bases to trimming and J lost 5 bases, with 16 bases between them. The CDR3 coding sequence is TGTGCCAGCAGCCCGAGCGGGTGGACGAACAATGAGCAGTTCTTC. It encodes CASSPSGWTNNEQFF.

This clone was observed a few times. The chain has TRBV10-3 and TRBJ2-3; 10 bases map to TRBD2. The V gene's germline CDR1 is ENHRY and CDR2 SYGVKD. This CDR3 is built from 15 residues. Losses at the gene ends were 9 bases for V and 0 bases for J; bases not matched to a gene: 6. CDR3 in DNA: TGTGCCATTGGAGCGGGGGGGCCGAGCACAGATACGCAGTATTTT. It yields the protein CAIGAGGPSTDTQYF.

This clone is medium-sized (0.01 to 0.1%) within its sample. The rearrangement joins TRBV7-6 to TRBJ1-6, with TRBD1 matching 7 bases. Germline lookup yields CDR1 SGHVS and CDR2 FNYEAQ. CDR3 length: 17 amino acids. Unmatched junction bases numbered 13, after V lost 5 bases and J lost 6 bases. This CDR3 is CASSPWAVDRSNSPLHF. The CDR3 coding sequence is TGTGCCAGCAGCCCTTGGGCTGTGGACAGGAGTAATTCACCCCTCCACTTT. The full variable domain, completed using reference TRBV7-6 and TRBJ1-6, is GAGVSQSPRYKVTKRGQDVALRCDPISGHVSLYWYRQALGQGPEFLTYFNYEAQQDKSGLPNDRFSAERPEGSISTLTIQRTEQRDSAMYRCASSPWAVDRSNSPLHFGNGTRLTVT.

The CDR3 nucleotides are TGTGCCAGCAGTGAAGCGCGCAGGGGGCGCGAGTTCTTT. Amino acids: CASSEARRGREFF. This chain joins TRBV6-1 and TRBJ1-1; 8 bases align to TRBD1. Germline trimming cut 0 bases from V and 14 bases from J; bases unmatched to any gene: 8. Germline V gene sequence: CDR1 MNHNS, CDR2 SASEGT. The CDR3 is 13 amino acids.

This chain links TRBV4-3 with TRBJ1-1; a possible D gene is TRBD1 (5 bases). Germline lookup yields CDR1 LGHNA and CDR2 YSLEER. Trimming took 0 bases from V and 6 from J, leaving 14 bases between them. This CDR3 spans 15 amino acids. The CDR3 DNA reads TGCGCCAGCAGCCAAGAACCCAGGGCGACCGCTGAAGCTTTCTTT. Its translation: CASSQEPRATAEAFF.

V gene TRBV14 combines with J gene TRBJ2-7; tentatively, D is TRBD1 (6 bases). The CDR3 totals 14 residues. Germline-derived CDR1 and CDR2 are SGHDN and FVKESK. Trimming removed 6 bases at V and 6 bases at J, with 18 bases between. The CDR3 DNA follows: TGTGCCAGCAGACCTACCAAACAGGGACGCGAGCAGTACTTC. This codes for CASRPTKQGREQYF.

The chain links TRBV5-8 to TRBJ2-3; 9 nucleotides align to TRBD1. Germline V gives CDR1 SGHTS, CDR2 YDEGEE. After removal of 4 bases from V and 4 bases from J, the junction contained 7 bases not matched to a gene. The CDR3 spans 15 residues. The DNA of the CDR3 is TGTGCCAGCAGCCGGACCGGGACAGGGCCAGATACGCAGTATTTT. Translated, it gives CASSRTGTGPDTQYF.

This chain connects TRBV9 to TRBJ2-7; D not certain. CDR1 is SGDLS, CDR2 YYNGEE, per germline. CDR3 size: 14 residues. The V gene lost 1 base and the J gene lost 2 bases, with 10 bases spanning the gap. CDR3 nucleotide sequence: TGTGCCAGCAGCGTATCTGGCGGAACCTACGAGCAGTACTTC. As protein: CASSVSGGTYEQYF.

V gene TRBV10-3 combines with J gene TRBJ2-3, with 9 bases aligning to TRBD2. CDR3 length equals 18 residues. From germline, CDR1 is ENHRY and CDR2 SYGVKD. V lost 10 bases and J lost 2; bases outside the gene matches: 19. The CDR3 DNA follows: TGTGCCACCCCTAAAAGACTAAGCGGGGGGCCTAACACAGATACGCAGTATTTT. This gives the protein CATPKRLSGGPNTDTQYF.

This rearrangement joins TRBV5-5 to TRBJ2-6; 7 bases are a match to TRBD1. Losses at the gene ends were 5 bases for V and 2 bases for J; bases not matched to a gene: 1. CDR3 length: 14 amino acids. The germline gives CDR1 SGHKS, CDR2 YYEKEE (reference sequence). CDR3 sequence (DNA): TGTGCCAGCAGTCAGGGGGCTGGGGCCAACGTCCTGACTTTC. Protein sequence: CASSQGAGANVLTF.

The V and J genes are TRBV7-2 and TRBJ1-2, with D possibly TRBD1 on 6 matching bases. Trimming took off 1 base at V and 8 bases at J, with 17 bases between the two ends. The CDR3 length is 15 residues. In germline, CDR1 is SGHTA, CDR2 FQGNSA. CDR3 nucleotides: TGTGCCAGCAGCTTAGAGGTGGGGGCCCCAAGGGGCTACACCTTC. Its protein is CASSLEVGAPRGYTF.

This chain uses TRBV5-1 with TRBJ2-7; weak D call: TRBD1 (6 bases). The V end lost 4 bases, the J end lost 0 bases, and 20 bases lay between the germline ends. CDR1 and CDR2 from the germline V gene are SGHRS and YFSETQ. This CDR3 region has 17 residues. The CDR3 region has the DNA TGCGCCAGCAGCCCTAAATCAGGGGCCGCGAGCTCCTACGAGCAGTACTTC. Its translation is CASSPKSGAASSYEQYF.

This chain joins TRBV7-9 and TRBJ1-6, with D maybe TRBD1 (5 bases). The germline V and J ends were trimmed by 4 bases and 7 bases, with 11 bases remaining between them. There are 14 residues in the CDR3. Germline-derived CDR1 and CDR2 are SEHNR and FQNEAQ (reference sequence). CDR3: CASSSRQGNSPLHF. The DNA of the CDR3 is TGTGCCAGCAGCTCAAGGCAGGGAAATTCACCCCTCCACTTT.

The chain is built from TRBV18 and TRBJ1-1; 7 positions match TRBD1. Germline V gives CDR1 KGHSH, CDR2 LQKENI. The CDR3 consists of 17 residues. V lost 1 base and J lost 1; bases outside the gene matches: 9. The CDR3 region has the DNA TGTGCCAGCTCACCACGCACAGGGGTTAGTGGGAACACTGAAGCTTTCTTT. Translated, it gives CASSPRTGVSGNTEAFF.

The chain uses TRBV6-6 and TRBJ2-5; 11 positions agree with TRBD2. The CDR3 runs to 14 residues. V was pared by 6 bases and J by 7 bases, with 7 bases of the junction left unmatched. Germline V gives CDR1 MNHNY, CDR2 SVGAGI (reference sequence). The CDR3 here is CASSPTSGGGTQYF. Here the CDR3 DNA reads TGTGCCAGCAGCCCCACTAGCGGGGGAGGGACCCAGTACTTC.

The chain uses TRBV9 and TRBJ2-2; 7 positions agree with TRBD1. The germline CDR1 and CDR2 sequences are SGDLS and YYNGEE. With V trimmed by 3 bases and J by 7 bases, 6 bases remained unmatched. The CDR3 totals 14 residues. The CDR3 sequence is CASSALQGNGELFF. The DNA for the CDR3 is TGTGCCAGCAGCGCATTACAGGGGAACGGGGAGCTGTTTTTT.

The rearrangement uses TRBV12-3 or TRBV12-4 and TRBJ1-3, with D unresolved. Trimming stripped 6 bases from V and 10 bases from J, with 10 bases between. The CDR3 runs to 11 residues. DNA for the CDR3: TGTGCCAGCAGCCCATACGGGACCATATATTTT. Translating it yields CASSPYGTIYF.

The rearrangement links TRBV18 to TRBJ2-3, with 11 bases fitting TRBD2. The length of the CDR3 is 15 residues. J gave up 1 base and V 5 bases, and 2 bases lay outside the gene matches. CDR1 KGHSH and CDR2 LQKENI come from the germline V gene. The CDR3 loop is CASSSGLAGTDTQYF. CDR3 DNA: TGTGCCAGCTCATCGGGACTAGCGGGCACAGATACGCAGTATTTT.

V gene TRBV7-6 combines with J gene TRBJ1-1, with TRBD1 matching over 8 bases. Unmatched junction bases numbered 15, after V lost 6 bases and J lost 0 bases. There are 18 residues in the CDR3. The germline CDR1 and CDR2 sequences are SGHVS and FNYEAQ. In nucleotides, the CDR3 is TGTGCCAGCAGTTTGGGACAGGAGTCGAGAGGAATGAACACTGAAGCTTTCTTT. It is translated as CASSLGQESRGMNTEAFF.

This chain connects TRBV30 to TRBJ1-1, with 8 bases aligning to TRBD1. Losses at the gene ends were 0 bases for V and 4 bases for J; bases not matched to a gene: 1. From germline, CDR1 is GTSNPN and CDR2 SVGIG (reference sequence). There are 13 residues in the CDR3. The CDR3 nucleotides read TGTGCCTGGAGTGTAACAGGGGGCACTGAAGCTTTCTTT. Its translation is CAWSVTGGTEAFF. The whole variable domain, remainder taken from reference TRBV30 and TRBJ1-1, is SQTIHQWPATLVQPVGSPLSLECTVEGTSNPNLYWYRQAAGRGLQLLFYSVGIGQISSEVPQNLSASRPQDRQFILSSKKLLLSDSGFYLCAWSVTGGTEAFFGQGTRLTVV.

The chain links TRBV2 to TRBJ2-7, with 11 bases aligning to TRBD1. The V segment lost 5 bases and the J segment 3 bases; nucleotides outside the gene matches: 3. This CDR3 is 14 amino acids long. Germline loops: CDR1 SNHLY, CDR2 FYNNEI. CDR3 DNA: TGTGCCAGCAGTCTGGACAGGGGGCTCTACGAGCAGTACTTC. Its protein is CASSLDRGLYEQYF.

This clone was counted a few times. The chain joins TRBV6-5 to TRBJ1-2; D remains ambiguous. CDR3 length equals 15 residues. The V gene lost 4 bases and the J gene lost 2 bases, with 14 bases spanning the gap. The germline V gene encodes CDR1 MNHEY and CDR2 SVGAGI. CDR3 protein: CASSSKGAYNYGYTF. Here the CDR3 DNA reads TGTGCCAGCAGTTCGAAGGGAGCATACAACTATGGCTACACCTTC.